This TCR beta chain comes out of a study of cytomegalovirus exposure and HLA in healthy donors. Whole-study findings and limits: One variant, a missense change in DCLRE1C, was linked in a later analysis to TCR beta V- and J-gene trimming.

Turning to this clone: Its antigen is unidentified.

PCR involved 60 Vbeta and 13 Jbeta primers. TCRdb's copy holds only in-frame clones and misses some; the assay was immunoSEQ multiplex PCR. In the table there are some 250,000 clones, 82% of which are singletons. Germline CDR1 MNHEY, CDR2 SVGAGI. The length of the CDR3 is 13 residues. Trimming took 5 bases from V and 12 from J, leaving 20 bases between them. Though probably carrying unrecorded immune exposures, donors were nominally healthy at sampling. Sequences were obtained from PBMCs. The chain carries TRBV6-5 and TRBJ2-7; maybe TRBD1 (6 bases). The receptor comes from a woman aged 40 to 50 in good health and CMV-seropositive. The CDR3 region has the DNA TGTGCCAGCAGTACCCTCCGGGACATGGGGATGTACTTC. Its protein product is CASSTLRDMGMYF.